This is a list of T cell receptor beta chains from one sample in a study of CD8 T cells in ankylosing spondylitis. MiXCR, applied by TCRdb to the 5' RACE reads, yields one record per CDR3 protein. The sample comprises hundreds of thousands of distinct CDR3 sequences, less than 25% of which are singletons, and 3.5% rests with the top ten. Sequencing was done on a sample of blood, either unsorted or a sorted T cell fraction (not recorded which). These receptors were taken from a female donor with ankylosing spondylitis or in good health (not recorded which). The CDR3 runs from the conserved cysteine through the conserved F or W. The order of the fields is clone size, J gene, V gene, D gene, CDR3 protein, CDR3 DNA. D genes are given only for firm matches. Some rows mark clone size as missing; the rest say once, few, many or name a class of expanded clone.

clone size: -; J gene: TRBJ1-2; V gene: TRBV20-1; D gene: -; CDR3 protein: CSARDLEGVPNYGYTF; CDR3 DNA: TGCAGTGCTAGAGATCTAGAGGGGGTACCAAACTATGGCTACACCTTC
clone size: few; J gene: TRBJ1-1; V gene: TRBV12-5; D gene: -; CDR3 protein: CASGLPRDEAFF; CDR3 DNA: TGTGCTAGTGGTTTGCCCCGGGACGAAGCTTTCTTT
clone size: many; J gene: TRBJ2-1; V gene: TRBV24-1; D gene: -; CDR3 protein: CATSDQTLAEQFF; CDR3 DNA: TGTGCCACCAGTGACCAAACCCTAGCGGAGCAGTTCTTC
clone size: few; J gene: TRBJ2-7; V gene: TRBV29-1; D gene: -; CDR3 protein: CSATHRDLGEQYF; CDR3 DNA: TGCAGCGCCACCCACAGGGACTTGGGGGAGCAGTACTTC
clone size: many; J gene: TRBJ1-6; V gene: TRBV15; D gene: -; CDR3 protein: CATQGYISRNSPLHF; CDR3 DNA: TGTGCCACCCAGGGTTACATCTCGAGAAATTCACCCCTCCACTTT
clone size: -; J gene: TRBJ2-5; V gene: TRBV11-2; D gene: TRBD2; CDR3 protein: CASSEGTSGEGETQYF; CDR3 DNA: TGTGCCAGCAGCGAGGGGACTAGCGGAGAGGGGGAGACCCAGTACTTC
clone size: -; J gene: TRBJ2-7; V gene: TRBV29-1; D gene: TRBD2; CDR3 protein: CSVSTSPYEQYF; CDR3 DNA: TGCAGCGTTTCGACTAGCCCCTACGAGCAGTACTTC
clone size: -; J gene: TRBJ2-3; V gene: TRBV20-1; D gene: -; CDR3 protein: CSARSGTPPWTDTQYF; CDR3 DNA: TGCAGTGCTAGATCCGGGACTCCCCCTTGGACAGATACGCAGTATTTT
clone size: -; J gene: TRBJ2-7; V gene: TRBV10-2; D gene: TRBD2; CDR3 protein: CASSDPGLAGGPEQYF; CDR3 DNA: TGCGCCAGCAGTGACCCTGGACTAGCGGGAGGTCCCGAGCAGTACTTC
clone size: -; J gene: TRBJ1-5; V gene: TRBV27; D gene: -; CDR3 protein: CASSLYGENQPQHF; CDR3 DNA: TGTGCCAGCAGTTTATACGGGGAAAATCAGCCCCAGCATTTT
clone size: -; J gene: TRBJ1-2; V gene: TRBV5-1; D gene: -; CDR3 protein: CASAGVVGYGYTF; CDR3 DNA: TGCGCCAGTGCAGGGGTTGTTGGCTATGGCTACACCTTC
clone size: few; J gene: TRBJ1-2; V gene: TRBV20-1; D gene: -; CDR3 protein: CSARDLAGGAGYTF; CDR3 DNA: TGCAGTGCTAGAGATCTCGCGGGGGGAGCTGGCTACACCTTC
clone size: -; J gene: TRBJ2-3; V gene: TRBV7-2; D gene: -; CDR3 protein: CASSALERKYTDTQYF; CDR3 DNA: TGTGCCAGCAGCGCGTTAGAGCGGAAATACACAGATACGCAGTATTTT
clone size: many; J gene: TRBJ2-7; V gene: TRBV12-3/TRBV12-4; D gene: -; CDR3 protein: CASSLGGISYEQYF; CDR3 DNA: TGTGCCAGCAGTTTAGGCGGGATCTCCTACGAGCAGTACTTC
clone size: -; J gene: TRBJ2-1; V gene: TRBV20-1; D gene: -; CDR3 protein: CSAAGASYNEQFF; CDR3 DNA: TGCAGTGCTGCGGGGGCCTCCTACAATGAGCAGTTCTTC
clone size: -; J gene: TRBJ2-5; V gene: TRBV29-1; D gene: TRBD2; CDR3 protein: CSVGGGGLRETQYF; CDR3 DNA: TGCAGCGTTGGGGGGGGAGGCCTACGAGAGACCCAGTACTTC
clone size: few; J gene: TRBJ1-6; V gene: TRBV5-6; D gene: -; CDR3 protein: CASSLAVSPLHF; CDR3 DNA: TGTGCCAGCAGCTTGGCAGTTTCACCCCTCCACTTT
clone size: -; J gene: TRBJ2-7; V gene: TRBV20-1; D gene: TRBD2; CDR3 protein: CSASKRGAPGNEQYF; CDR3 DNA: TGCAGTGCTAGTAAGCGGGGGGCCCCCGGGAACGAGCAGTACTTC
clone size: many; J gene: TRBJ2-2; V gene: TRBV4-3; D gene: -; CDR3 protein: CASSLEGGMNTGELFF; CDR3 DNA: TGCGCCAGCAGCCTTGAGGGGGGGATGAACACCGGGGAGCTGTTTTTT
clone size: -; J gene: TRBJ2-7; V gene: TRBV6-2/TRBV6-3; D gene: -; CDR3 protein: CASRGASDPYEQYF; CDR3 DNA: TGTGCCAGCAGGGGGGCTAGCGATCCCTACGAGCAGTACTTC
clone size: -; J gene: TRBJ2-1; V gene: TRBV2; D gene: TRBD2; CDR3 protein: CASSGTSGRGNEQFF; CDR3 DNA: TGTGCCAGCAGTGGGACTAGCGGGAGGGGGAATGAGCAGTTCTTC
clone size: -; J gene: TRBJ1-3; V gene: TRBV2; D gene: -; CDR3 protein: CASKGAISGNTIYF; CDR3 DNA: TGTGCCAGCAAAGGGGCCATCTCTGGAAACACCATATATTTT
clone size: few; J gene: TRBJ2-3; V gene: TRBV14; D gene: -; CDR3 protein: CASSRTQGVTQYF; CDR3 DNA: TGTGCCAGCAGCCGCACACAGGGTGTTACGCAGTATTTT
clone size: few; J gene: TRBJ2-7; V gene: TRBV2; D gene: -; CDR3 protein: CASETTAYEQYF; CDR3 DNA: TGTGCCAGCGAGACCACGGCCTACGAGCAGTACTTC
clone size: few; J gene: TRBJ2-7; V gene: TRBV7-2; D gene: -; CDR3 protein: CASSSVGGGEQYF; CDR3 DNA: TGTGCCAGCAGCTCCGTCGGAGGGGGCGAGCAGTACTTC
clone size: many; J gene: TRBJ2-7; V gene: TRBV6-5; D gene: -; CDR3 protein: CASSYQTGPYEQYF; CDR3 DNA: TGTGCCAGCAGTTACCAAACAGGACCCTACGAGCAGTACTTC
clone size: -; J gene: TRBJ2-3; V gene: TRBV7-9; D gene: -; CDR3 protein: CASSLGRGPDTQYF; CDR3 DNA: TGTGCCAGCAGCTTAGGTCGGGGACCAGATACGCAGTATTTT
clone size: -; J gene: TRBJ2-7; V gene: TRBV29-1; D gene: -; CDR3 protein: CSVGLGHMPYEQYF; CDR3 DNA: TGCAGCGTTGGTCTAGGCCATATGCCCTACGAGCAGTACTTC
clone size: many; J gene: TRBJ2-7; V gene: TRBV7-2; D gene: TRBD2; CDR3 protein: CASSLGAGGLYEQYF; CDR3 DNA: TGTGCCAGCAGCTTAGGGGCGGGAGGACTCTACGAGCAGTACTTC
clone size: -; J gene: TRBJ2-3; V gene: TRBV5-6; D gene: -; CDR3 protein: CASSRVPASTDTQYF; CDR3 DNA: TGTGCCAGCAGCAGGGTCCCCGCTAGCACAGATACGCAGTATTTT
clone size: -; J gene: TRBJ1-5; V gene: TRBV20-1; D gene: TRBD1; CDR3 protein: CSARGQPLQPQHF; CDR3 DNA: TGCAGTGCTAGGGGACAGCCGCTTCAGCCCCAGCATTTT
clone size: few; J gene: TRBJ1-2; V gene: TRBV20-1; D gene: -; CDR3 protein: CSARRGGLRLYGYTF; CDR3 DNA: TGCAGTGCTAGAAGGGGGGGACTCAGACTTTATGGCTACACCTTC
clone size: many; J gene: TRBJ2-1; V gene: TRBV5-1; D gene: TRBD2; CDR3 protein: CASRGTSGSNEQFF; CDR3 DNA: TGCGCCAGCAGGGGGACTAGCGGGAGTAATGAGCAGTTCTTC
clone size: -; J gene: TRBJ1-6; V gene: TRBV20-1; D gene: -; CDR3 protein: CSARRSGAYSPLHF; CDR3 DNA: TGCAGTGCTCGCAGGTCGGGGGCATATTCACCCCTCCACTTT
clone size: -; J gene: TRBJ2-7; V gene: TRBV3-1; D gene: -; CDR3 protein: CASSQTREQYF; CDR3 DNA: TGTGCCAGCAGCCAGACTAGAGAGCAGTACTTC
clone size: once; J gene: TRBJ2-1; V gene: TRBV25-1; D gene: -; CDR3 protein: CASSEWVKKEQFF; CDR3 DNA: TGTGCCAGCAGTGAATGGGTTAAAAAAGAGCAGTTCTTC
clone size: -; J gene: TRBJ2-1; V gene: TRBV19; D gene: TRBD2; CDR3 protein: CASSIALAGSFYNEQFF; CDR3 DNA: TGTGCCAGTAGTATAGCCCTAGCGGGAAGTTTTTACAATGAGCAGTTCTTC
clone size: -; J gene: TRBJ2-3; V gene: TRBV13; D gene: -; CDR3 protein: CASTLGESTDTQYF; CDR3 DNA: TGTGCCAGCACCTTGGGAGAAAGCACAGATACGCAGTATTTT
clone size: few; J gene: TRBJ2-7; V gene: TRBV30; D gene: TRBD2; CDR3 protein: CALTSGSHEQYF; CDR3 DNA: TGTGCCTTGACTAGCGGGAGCCACGAGCAGTACTTC
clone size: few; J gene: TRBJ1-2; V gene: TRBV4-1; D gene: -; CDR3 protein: CASSLSSGSIYGYTF; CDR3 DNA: TGCGCCAGCAGCCTCAGTTCCGGTTCTATCTATGGCTACACCTTC
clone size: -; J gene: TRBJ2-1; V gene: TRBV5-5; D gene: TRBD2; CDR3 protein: CASSATSGTYNERFF; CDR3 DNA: TGTGCCAGCAGCGCCACTAGCGGAACCTACAATGAGCGGTTCTTC
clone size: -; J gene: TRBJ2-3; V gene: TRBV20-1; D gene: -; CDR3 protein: CSARGTYTDTQYF; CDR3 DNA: TGCAGTGCTAGAGGGACGTACACAGATACGCAGTATTTT
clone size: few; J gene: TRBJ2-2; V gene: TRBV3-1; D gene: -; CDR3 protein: CASSQDPADGVTGELFF; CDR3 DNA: TGTGCCAGCAGCCAAGATCCGGCGGATGGGGTAACCGGGGAGCTGTTTTTT
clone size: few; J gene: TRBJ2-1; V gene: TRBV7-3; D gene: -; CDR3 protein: CASSLGLAYNEQFF; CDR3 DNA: TGTGCCAGCAGCTTGGGACTTGCTTACAATGAGCAGTTCTTC
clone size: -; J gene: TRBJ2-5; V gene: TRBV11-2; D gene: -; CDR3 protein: CASSSVTGSPQETQYF; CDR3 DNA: TGTGCCAGCAGCTCCGTGACAGGAAGTCCCCAAGAGACCCAGTACTTC
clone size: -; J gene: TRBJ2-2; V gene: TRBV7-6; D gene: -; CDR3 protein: CASQLKGGTGELFF; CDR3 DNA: TGTGCCAGCCAGTTGAAGGGAGGTACCGGGGAGCTGTTTTTT
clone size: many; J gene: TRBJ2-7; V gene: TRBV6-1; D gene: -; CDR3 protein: CASRRDRTYEQYF; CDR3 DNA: TGTGCCAGCAGGCGGGACAGAACCTACGAGCAGTACTTC
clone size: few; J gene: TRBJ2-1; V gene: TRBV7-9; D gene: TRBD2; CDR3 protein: CASSGTGTSYNEQFF; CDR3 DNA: TGTGCCAGCAGCGGGACCGGGACTAGCTACAATGAGCAGTTCTTC
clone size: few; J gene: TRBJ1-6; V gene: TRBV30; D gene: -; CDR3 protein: CAWKDRNYNSPLHF; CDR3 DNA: TGTGCCTGGAAGGATAGGAACTATAATTCACCCCTCCACTTT
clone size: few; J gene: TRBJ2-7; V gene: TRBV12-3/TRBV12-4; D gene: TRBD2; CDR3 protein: CASSSHSGLGHEQYF; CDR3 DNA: TGTGCCAGCAGTTCCCATAGCGGGCTGGGCCACGAGCAGTACTTC
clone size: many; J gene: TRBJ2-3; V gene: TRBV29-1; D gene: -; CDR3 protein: CSVNRQGITDTQYF; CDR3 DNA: TGCAGCGTTAACCGCCAGGGAATCACAGATACGCAGTATTTT
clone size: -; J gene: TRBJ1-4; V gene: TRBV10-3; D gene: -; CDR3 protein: CAISTGGGRNEKLFF; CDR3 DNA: TGTGCCATCAGCACCGGGGGAGGGCGCAATGAAAAACTGTTTTTT
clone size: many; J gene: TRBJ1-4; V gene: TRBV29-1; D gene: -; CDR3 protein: CSVGSGDEKLFF; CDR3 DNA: TGCAGCGTCGGATCGGGAGATGAAAAACTGTTTTTT